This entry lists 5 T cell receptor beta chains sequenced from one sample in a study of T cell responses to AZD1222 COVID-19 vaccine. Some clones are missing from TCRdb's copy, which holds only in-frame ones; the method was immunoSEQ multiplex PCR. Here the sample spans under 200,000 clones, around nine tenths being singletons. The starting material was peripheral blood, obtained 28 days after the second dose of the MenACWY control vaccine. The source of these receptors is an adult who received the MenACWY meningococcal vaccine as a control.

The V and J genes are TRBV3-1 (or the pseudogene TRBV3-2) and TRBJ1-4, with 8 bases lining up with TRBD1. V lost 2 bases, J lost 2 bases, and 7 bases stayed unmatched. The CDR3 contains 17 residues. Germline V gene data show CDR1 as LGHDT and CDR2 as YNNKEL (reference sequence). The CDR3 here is CASSQSRQGTTNEKLFF. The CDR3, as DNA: TGTGCCAGCAGCCAATCGAGACAGGGGACGACTAATGAAAAACTGTTTTTT.

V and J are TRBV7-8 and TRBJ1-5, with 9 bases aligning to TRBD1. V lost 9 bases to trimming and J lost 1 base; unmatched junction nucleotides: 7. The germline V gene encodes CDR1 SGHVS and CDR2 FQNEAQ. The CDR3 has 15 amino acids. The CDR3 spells CASPPGQGSNQPQHF. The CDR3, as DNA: TGTGCCAGTCCCCCGGGACAGGGAAGCAATCAGCCCCAGCATTTT.

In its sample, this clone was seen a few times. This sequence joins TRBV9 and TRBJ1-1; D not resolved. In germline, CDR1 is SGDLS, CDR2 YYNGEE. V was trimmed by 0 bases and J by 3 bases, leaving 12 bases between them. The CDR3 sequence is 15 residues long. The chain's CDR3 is CASSVGGRRDTEAFF. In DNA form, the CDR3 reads TGTGCCAGCAGCGTAGGAGGGAGAAGGGACACTGAAGCTTTCTTT.

The CDR3 reads CASSLIQGASPEAFF. The CDR3 DNA reads TGTGCCAGCAGCCTAATACAGGGGGCGAGTCCTGAAGCTTTCTTT. The gene calls are TRBV5-5 and TRBJ1-1, with TRBD1 matching 9 bases. Germline loops: CDR1 SGHKS, CDR2 YYEKEE (reference sequence). The V and J ends lost 4 bases and 6 bases, in that order; junction bases with no gene match: 10. CDR3 length equals 15 residues.

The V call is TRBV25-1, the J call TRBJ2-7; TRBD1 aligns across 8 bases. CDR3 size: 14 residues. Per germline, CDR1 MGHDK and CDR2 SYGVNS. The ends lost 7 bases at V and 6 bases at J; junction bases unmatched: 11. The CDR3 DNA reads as TGTGCCAGCATAGGACAGGGTTTATATCGCGAGCAGTACTTC. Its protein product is CASIGQGLYREQYF.